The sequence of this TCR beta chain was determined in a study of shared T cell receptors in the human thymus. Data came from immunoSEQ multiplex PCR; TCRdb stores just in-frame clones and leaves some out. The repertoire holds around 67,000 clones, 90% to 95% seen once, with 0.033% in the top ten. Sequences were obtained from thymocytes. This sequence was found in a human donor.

CDR3 sequence: CASSNRDREIGYTF. The CDR3 region has the DNA TGTGCCAGCAGTAACCGGGACAGGGAAATTGGCTACACCTTC. The chain has TRBV6-6 and TRBJ1-2; 9 bases map to TRBD1. The V and J ends lost 5 bases and 7 bases, in that order; junction bases with no gene match: 8. The germline V gene has CDR1 MNHNY and CDR2 SVGAGI (reference sequence). This CDR3 is 14 amino acids long.